The source of this T cell receptor (beta chain) is a study of persistence of HIV-infected CD4 T cells (dated by TCRdb to 2019 to 2021). For the wider study: The study isolated CMV- and HIV-1 Gag-responding CD4+ T cells from ART-treated individuals to examine antigen-driven clonal expansion of HIV-1-infected cells. The median time participants had been on suppressive ART was about eight years. Peripheral blood samples of up to roughly 200 mL were taken at multiple time points, with the exception of a couple of participants who underwent leukapheresis at a single time point. TCRbeta sequencing assessed the clonality of all cells in each sorted population, while proviral sequencing assessed the clonality of infected cells. Cross-participant TCR cluster analysis included 8 or 9 participants for CMV and 6 or 7 participants for Gag.

Notes on this clone: Its target antigen remains unknown. Per-base quality was not reported, and no clone a single base away is much larger than it.

The immunoSEQ hsTCRB assay version 4, run in survey mode, was used to sequence TCRbeta repertoires from genomic DNA. For TCRbeta sequencing, genomic DNA was diluted to around 9.7 ng/uL, and up to about 1 ug was used per sample. On the authors' methods: ImmunoSeq Analyzer 3.0 was used for analysis of TCRbeta data, and diversity was computed on productive nucleotide rearrangements. Using the Immunarch R package, lower-bound TCR diversity was estimated with the improved Chao index and clonality was estimated with the Gini coefficient. Different nucleotide rearrangements encoding the same CDR3beta amino acid sequence were treated as distinct clonotypes. TCRbeta sequences significantly enriched in antigen-responding cells relative to anti-CD3/anti-CD28-activated cells were identified by differential abundance analysis. GLIPH2 grouped TCRs by predicted peptide-MHC specificity, both within each participant and across combined participant data sets. TCRdb holds this immuneACCESS table with in-frame rearrangements only. Some clones are missing; in checked studies, unresolved V genes explain under half, and the rest has no known cause. From that table come the V and J calls and clone size; the DNA was used to work out D and trimming. The sample table shows some 30,000 clones, and around 76% are seen once. The top ten constitute roughly 6.7% of the sample.

According to the study, the label for this sample's treatment or condition signals: suppressive antiretroviral therapy. Lysates of CMV-infected fibroblasts were used at around 10 ug/mL for cell stimulation. Nonresponding CD40L-negative CD69-negative CD45RO-high memory CD4+ T cells were sorted as memory populations depleted of antigen-responding cells. HIV-1-infected adults in whom suppressive ART had been started during chronic infection were enrolled as participants. Participants had undetectable plasma HIV-1 RNA below 50 copies/mL for at least 4 years. To be included, participants needed a CD4+ T cell count above 400 cells/uL and a positive CMV serology. Before stimulation, PBMCs were isolated using density centrifugation and depleted of CD8+ T cells. Stimulation of CD8-depleted PBMCs was carried out for about 19 hours with anti-CD28/CD49d costimulation, CD40-blocking antibody and enfuvirtide, to prevent new infections. Cell sorting was performed on a Beckman Coulter MoFlo Legacy or XDP sorter, and dead cells were excluded with propidium iodide. For samples with more than one million cells, genomic DNA was extracted with the QIAamp DNA Mini Kit, and for all other samples the Quick-DNA Microprep Kit was used.

The study at large found these results: Antigen-responding cells were enriched for expanded CDR3beta sequences that were degenerate, which suggests that CD4+ responses to CMV and Gag underwent convergent selection. TCR oligoclonality correlated with proviral oligoclonality within the same sorted populations. Significantly lower TCRbeta richness was observed in CMV- and Gag-responding cells than in anti-CD3/anti-CD28-responding cells, and higher oligoclonality was observed in CMV-responding cells than in CD3/CD28-stimulated and Gag-responding cells. Bulk TCR analyses could not be restricted to the rare CMV-responding cells that actually carried HIV-1 proviruses. Only a small number of individuals took part in the study, and only a limited range of antigens was tested.

The V end gives up 5 bases and the J end 5 bases, leaving 9 bases in the junction not matched to a gene. For CDR1 and CDR2, the germline V gene lists SGHVS and FNYEAQ. Counted from cysteine to phenylalanine, this CDR3 has 17 amino acids. Only the CDR3 region is kept as DNA, spanning 51 bases read in frame from base 1. This sequence was found in an adult woman with HIV who was CMV-seropositive. The sequencing here drew on CD4+ T cells sorted from PBMCs after 18-hour stimulation, taken from a patient who received antiretroviral therapy. Interpreted using the paper, the cell subset or site label stands for: CD40L-CD69- CD45RO-high memory CD4 T cells not responding to CMV lysate. Recombination linked TRBV7-6 to TRBJ2-2, and TRBD2 aligns with 12 junction nucleotides. CDR3 protein: CASSPLGTSGGTGELFF. DNA sequence: TGTGCCAGCAGCCCGCTGGGAACTAGCGGGGGGACCGGGGAGCTGTTTTTT.